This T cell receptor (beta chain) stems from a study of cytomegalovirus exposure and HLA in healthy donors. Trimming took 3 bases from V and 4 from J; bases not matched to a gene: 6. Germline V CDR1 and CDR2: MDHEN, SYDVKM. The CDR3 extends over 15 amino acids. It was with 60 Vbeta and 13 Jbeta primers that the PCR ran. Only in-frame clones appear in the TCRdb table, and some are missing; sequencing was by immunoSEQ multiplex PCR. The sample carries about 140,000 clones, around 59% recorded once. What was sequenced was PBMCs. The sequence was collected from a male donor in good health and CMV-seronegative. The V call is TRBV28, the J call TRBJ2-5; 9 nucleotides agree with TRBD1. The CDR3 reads CASSFRTGVGETQYF. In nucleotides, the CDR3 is TGTGCCAGCAGTTTCAGGACAGGGGTTGGAGAGACCCAGTACTTC.